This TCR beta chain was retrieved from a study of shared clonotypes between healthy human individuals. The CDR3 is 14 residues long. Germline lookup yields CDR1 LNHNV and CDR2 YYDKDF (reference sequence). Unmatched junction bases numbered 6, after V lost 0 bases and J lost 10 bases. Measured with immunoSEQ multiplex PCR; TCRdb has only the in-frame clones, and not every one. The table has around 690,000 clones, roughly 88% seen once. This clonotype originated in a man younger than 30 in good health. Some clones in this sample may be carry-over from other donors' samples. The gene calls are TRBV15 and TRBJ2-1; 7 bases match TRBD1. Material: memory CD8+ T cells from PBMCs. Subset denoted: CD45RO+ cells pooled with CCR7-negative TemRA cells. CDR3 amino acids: CATSRDPTGVEQFF. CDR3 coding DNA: TGTGCCACCAGCAGAGATCCTACAGGGGTCGAGCAGTTCTTC.